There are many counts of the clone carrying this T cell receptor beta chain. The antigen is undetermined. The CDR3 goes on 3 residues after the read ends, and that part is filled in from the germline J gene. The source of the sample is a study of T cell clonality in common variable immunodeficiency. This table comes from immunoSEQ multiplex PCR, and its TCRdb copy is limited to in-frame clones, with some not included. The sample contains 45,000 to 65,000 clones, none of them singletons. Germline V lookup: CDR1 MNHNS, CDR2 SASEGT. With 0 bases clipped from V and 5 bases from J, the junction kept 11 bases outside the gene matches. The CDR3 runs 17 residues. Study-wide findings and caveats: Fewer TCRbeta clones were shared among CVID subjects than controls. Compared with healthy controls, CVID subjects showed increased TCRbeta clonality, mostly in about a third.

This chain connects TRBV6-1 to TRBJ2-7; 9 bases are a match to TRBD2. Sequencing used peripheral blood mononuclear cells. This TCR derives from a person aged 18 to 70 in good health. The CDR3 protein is CASSEALAGGPVDEQYF. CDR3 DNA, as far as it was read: TGTGCCAGCAGTGAAGCTTTGGCGGGAGGGCCGGTCGACGAG.